The entry that follows covers one TCR beta chain sequence. No antigen is known for it. Researchers ran the PCR with 60 Vbeta and 13 Jbeta primers. Assay used: immunoSEQ multiplex PCR; TCRdb lists only in-frame clones, some missing. The sample lists some 160,000 clones, less than 90% occurring once. This sample is part of a study of cytomegalovirus exposure and HLA in healthy donors. Study results and caveats: Per published reports, the classifier diagnosed cytomegalovirus status with high specificity and sensitivity. Presence/absence analyses supposed approximately even sequencing depth among donors.

CDR1 SGHRS and CDR2 YFSETQ come from the germline V gene. The CDR3 covers 15 residues. V lost 1 base and J 2 bases, leaving 12 bases between the germline ends. The clonotype was recovered from a boy aged 2-15 years in good health and CMV-seronegative. V is TRBV5-1 and J is TRBJ2-5; possibly TRBD1 for D (5 bases). Sequenced sample: PBMCs. CDR3 bases: TGCGCCAGCAGCTTGCTGGTGGCAGGGCAAGAGACCCAGTACTTC. Amino acids: CASSLLVAGQETQYF.